Listed here is a single T cell receptor (beta chain). CDR3 length: 16 amino acids. CDR1 MGHDK and CDR2 SYGVNS come from the germline V gene. V was cut by 1 base and J by 3 bases, with 10 bases left in between. This record belongs to a study of identical twins. Through template switching, a universal primer site was introduced, and the cDNA contained unique molecular identifiers. TCRdb itself ran the 5' RACE reads through MiXCR, one entry per CDR3 protein. Among 450,000 or so distinct CDR3 sequences listed, approximately 15% were seen once. The sample was also linked to a second study, of yellow fever vaccine responses in identical twins.

The chain links TRBV25-1 to TRBJ2-6; D is uncertain. The specimen sequenced was CD4+ T cells sorted from blood. This sequence originates from a woman younger than 35 in good health. CDR3 protein: CASSEFSGLGANVLTF. DNA of the CDR3: TGTGCCAGCAGTGAATTCAGTGGGCTTGGGGCCAACGTCCTGACTTTC.